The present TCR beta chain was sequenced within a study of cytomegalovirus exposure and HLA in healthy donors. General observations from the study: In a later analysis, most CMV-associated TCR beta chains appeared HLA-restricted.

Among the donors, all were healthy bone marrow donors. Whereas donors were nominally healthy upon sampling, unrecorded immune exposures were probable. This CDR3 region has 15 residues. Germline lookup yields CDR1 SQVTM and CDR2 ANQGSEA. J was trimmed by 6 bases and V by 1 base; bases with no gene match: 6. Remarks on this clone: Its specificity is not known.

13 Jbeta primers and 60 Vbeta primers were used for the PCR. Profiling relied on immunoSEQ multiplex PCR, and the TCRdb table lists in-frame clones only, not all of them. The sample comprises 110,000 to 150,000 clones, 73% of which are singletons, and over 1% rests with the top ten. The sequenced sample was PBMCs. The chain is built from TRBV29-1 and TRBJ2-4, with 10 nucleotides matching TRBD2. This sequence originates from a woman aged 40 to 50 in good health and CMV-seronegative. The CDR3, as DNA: TGCAGCGTTGAAGGAACTAGCGGGGAACTAAACATTCAGTACTTC. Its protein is CSVEGTSGELNIQYF.